Shown below are 11 T cell receptor beta chains from a single sample sequenced in a study of blood T cell repertoires in COVID-19. The method was immunoSEQ multiplex PCR; TCRdb's version includes in-frame clones alone and lacks a portion of them. This sample has about 480,000 clones, with 88% found just once. Specimen: peripheral blood. These receptors were taken from a woman aged 45-65 years with COVID-19, enrolled during active disease.

V is TRBV5-4 and J is TRBJ2-3, with D perhaps TRBD2 (6 bases). V was pared by 4 bases and J by 4 bases, with 10 bases between. The CDR3 has 13 amino acids. CDR1 and CDR2 (germline): SGHNT, YYREEE (reference sequence). CDR3 in amino acids: CASSPRLADTQYF. In nucleotides, the CDR3 is TGTGCCAGCAGCCCGCGACTAGCAGATACGCAGTATTTT.

V usage is TRBV7-2 and J usage is TRBJ2-1; 11 bases align to TRBD1. Germline V gene sequence: CDR1 SGHTA, CDR2 FQGNSA. V shed 4 bases, J shed 4 bases, and the junction held 6 bases outside the gene matches. The CDR3 covers 16 residues. CDR3 coding DNA: TGTGCCAGCAGCTACGGGACAGGGGGAGGTTACAATGAGCAGTTCTTC. Translating gives CASSYGTGGGYNEQFF.

The genes are TRBV7-2 and TRBJ1-2, with TRBD1 identical over 7 bases. Looked up from germline, CDR1 is SGHTA and CDR2 is FQGNSA. The CDR3 is made up of 16 amino acids. Unmatched junction bases numbered 8, after V lost 4 bases and J lost 0 bases. CDR3 region: CASSWAGQTSNYGYTF. The DNA for the CDR3 is TGTGCCAGCAGCTGGGCGGGACAGACGTCTAACTATGGCTACACCTTC.

The chain couples TRBV4-1 to TRBJ1-1; tentatively, D is TRBD1 (6 bases). CDR3 length: 15 residues. Trimming left V 3 bases short and J 5 bases short, with 16 bases between. Germline V gene sequence: CDR1 MGHRA, CDR2 YSYEKL. The CDR3 DNA is TGCGCCAGCAGCCAGACAGGTCGTTCCCTAACTGAAGCTTTCTTT. Translating it yields CASSQTGRSLTEAFF.

The chain carries TRBV29-1 and TRBJ1-2; possible D gene TRBD1, 5 bases. Germline loops: CDR1 SQVTM, CDR2 ANQGSEA. The CDR3 runs to 12 residues. Trimming took off 4 bases at V and 3 bases at J, with 9 bases between the two ends. CDR3 DNA: TGCAGCGTTGGACAGCGGGACTATGGCTACACCTTC. It is translated as CSVGQRDYGYTF.

In DNA, the CDR3 is TGTGCCAGCAGTTCGGACAGGGGGCAAGAGACCCAGTACTTC. Its protein is CASSSDRGQETQYF. This rearrangement joins TRBV7-9 to TRBJ2-5, with 10 bases that match TRBD1. The V segment lost 6 bases and the J segment 2 bases; nucleotides outside the gene matches: 3. The CDR3 runs 14 residues. Per germline, CDR1 SEHNR and CDR2 FQNEAQ (reference sequence).

J is TRBJ1-2 and V is TRBV24-1, with a weak D call TRBD1 (5 bases). CDR3 length: 12 residues. CDR1 is KGHDR, CDR2 SFDVKD, per germline. Trimming left V 11 bases short and J 3 bases short, with 12 bases between. DNA for the CDR3: TGTGCCATTGGGGGAGGGGACTATGGCTACACCTTC. Translated: CAIGGGDYGYTF.

The genes are TRBV7-3 and TRBJ2-2; possible D gene TRBD1, 6 bases. CDR3 length equals 14 residues. Trimming took 5 bases from V and 4 from J, leaving 11 bases between them. Germline assignment: CDR1 SGHTA and CDR2 FQGTGA. CDR3 loop: CASSPDRITGELFF. The CDR3 bases are TGTGCCAGCAGCCCGGACAGAATCACCGGGGAGCTGTTTTTT.

This clone has only one observation. V and J are TRBV18 and TRBJ1-2, with D possibly being TRBD1 (6 bases). This CDR3 region has 13 residues. The V and J ends lost 6 bases and 5 bases respectively, with 13 bases between them. Germline lookup yields CDR1 KGHSH and CDR2 LQKENI. CDR3 DNA: TGTGCCAGCTCTCCGGACAGATTTTATGGCTACACCTTC. Protein product: CASSPDRFYGYTF.

This rearrangement joins TRBV11-2 to TRBJ2-3; unclear D gene. CDR1 and CDR2 (germline): SGHAT, FQNNGV. This CDR3 contains 13 residues. Between the trimmed V and J ends, which lost 6 bases and 1 base, there was a span of 8 bases. CDR3 protein: CASRRSGTDTQYF. CDR3 DNA sequence: TGTGCCAGCAGGAGAAGTGGCACAGATACGCAGTATTTT.

V gene TRBV5-4 combines with J gene TRBJ1-2, with D possibly being TRBD1 (6 bases). This CDR3 has 14 amino acids. Germline CDR1 SGHNT, CDR2 YYREEE (reference sequence). V gave up 0 bases and J gave up 6 bases, with 12 bases separating them. This CDR3 reads CASSLGGRDNGYTF. In DNA form, the CDR3 reads TGTGCCAGCAGCTTGGGAGGCAGGGACAATGGCTACACCTTC.